These T cell receptor beta chains were read from a single sample in a study of T cell responses to AZD1222 COVID-19 vaccine. The assay was immunoSEQ multiplex PCR, and TCRdb's table has in-frame clones only and misses some. The sample shows around 84,000 clones, approximately 90% of them seen only once. The sample consisted of peripheral blood, taken on day 0 of AZD1222 vaccination. The receptors were sampled from an adult in good health. Each CDR3 is given with its conserved first and last residue. Fields, in order: J gene, V gene, clone size, D gene, CDR3 protein, CDR3 DNA. The D gene is left open where the match is weak. A clone size is listed for some rows: how often the clone was seen (once, few, many), or a class if it is expanded.

>TRBJ2-3|TRBV11-3|NA|TRBD1
CASSLGQGSTDTQYF
TGTGCCAGCAGCTTGGGACAGGGCAGCACAGATACGCAGTATTTT
>TRBJ2-6|TRBV28|NA|TRBD2
CASSTGLAGRSGANVLTF
TGTGCCAGCAGCACAGGACTAGCGGGTCGCTCTGGGGCCAACGTCCTGACTTTC
>TRBJ1-4|TRBV28|NA|NA
CASSKNEKLFF
TGTGCCAGTAGTAAGAATGAAAAACTGTTTTTT
>TRBJ2-5|TRBV28|NA|NA
CASKEFKETQYF
TGTGCCAGCAAGGAGTTCAAAGAGACCCAGTACTTC
>TRBJ2-1|TRBV24-1|NA|TRBD1
CATSDTGTGGSYNEQFF
TGTGCCACCAGTGATACCGGGACAGGGGGCTCATACAATGAGCAGTTCTTC
>TRBJ1-4|TRBV11-2|NA|NA
CASSPPGHNEKLFF
TGTGCCAGCAGTCCTCCGGGACACAATGAAAAACTGTTTTTT
>TRBJ2-1|TRBV7-6|NA|TRBD2
CASSLPRLAGIYNEQFF
TGTGCCAGCAGCCTCCCCCGACTAGCGGGGATCTACAATGAGCAGTTCTTC
>TRBJ1-1|TRBV12-3/TRBV12-4|NA|NA
CASSFPRSAEAFF
TGTGCCAGCAGTTTCCCCCGGAGCGCTGAAGCTTTCTTT
>TRBJ2-2|TRBV27|NA|NA
CASSQNQGNPGELFF
TGTGCCAGCAGCCAAAACCAGGGGAACCCCGGGGAGCTGTTTTTT
>TRBJ2-7|TRBV5-1|NA|NA
CASSLGQIQGEQYF
TGCGCCAGCAGCTTGGGACAGATCCAAGGCGAGCAGTACTTC
>TRBJ2-1|TRBV7-2|NA|NA
CASSLGPGRYNEQFF
TGTGCCAGCAGCTTAGGCCCTGGTAGGTACAATGAGCAGTTCTTC
>TRBJ1-2|TRBV4-2|NA|NA
CASSQDKGINPGYTF
TGTGCCAGCAGCCAAGATAAGGGGATTAATCCTGGCTACACCTTC
>TRBJ2-2|TRBV28|NA|NA
CASSFPQNTGELFF
TGTGCCAGCAGTTTCCCCCAAAACACCGGGGAGCTGTTTTTT
>TRBJ1-2|TRBV3-1/TRBV3-2|NA|TRBD1
CASSQTGTGGAYGYTF
TGTGCCAGCAGCCAAACCGGGACAGGGGGCGCCTATGGCTACACCTTC
>TRBJ2-7|TRBV5-1|NA|NA
CASSASGKTYEQYF
TGCGCCAGCAGCGCATCCGGGAAGACCTACGAGCAGTACTTC
>TRBJ1-5|TRBV5-4|NA|NA
CASSSGGGNQPQHF
TGTGCCAGCAGCTCGGGGGGCGGAAATCAGCCCCAGCATTTT
>TRBJ1-1|TRBV10-2|NA|NA
CASSDFYTEAFF
TGCGCCAGCAGTGACTTTTACACTGAAGCTTTCTTT
>TRBJ2-1|TRBV7-9|NA|TRBD1
CASSLGRTGFGFDEQFF
TGTGCCAGCAGCTTAGGGAGGACAGGCTTCGGGTTCGACGAGCAGTTCTTC
>TRBJ1-5|TRBV28|medium-sized|TRBD1
CASSPTGGEYVGNQPQHF
TGTGCCAGCAGTCCCACAGGGGGCGAGTACGTTGGCAATCAGCCCCAGCATTTT
>TRBJ1-1|TRBV5-5|NA|NA
CASSLDVSSEAFF
TGTGCCAGCAGCTTGGATGTATCCAGTGAAGCTTTCTTT
>TRBJ2-1|TRBV6-5|NA|TRBD2
CASSPGTNYNEQFF
TGTGCCAGCAGTCCCGGGACTAACTACAATGAGCAGTTCTTC
>TRBJ2-1|TRBV7-3|NA|TRBD2
CASSSGGLATNEQFF
TGTGCCAGCAGCTCAGGGGGACTAGCGACGAATGAGCAGTTCTTC
>TRBJ2-2|TRBV19|NA|NA
CASSIGPYTGELFF
TGTGCCAGTAGTATAGGTCCCTACACCGGGGAGCTGTTTTTT
>TRBJ1-5|TRBV18|NA|NA
CASSPPALEGQPQHF
TGTGCCAGCTCACCACCCGCCTTAGAGGGTCAGCCCCAGCATTTT
>TRBJ2-3|TRBV3-1/TRBV3-2|NA|NA
CASSIHPIQGPNTDTQYF
TGTGCCAGCAGCATCCATCCCATCCAGGGGCCAAACACAGATACGCAGTATTTT
>TRBJ2-7|TRBV5-1|NA|TRBD2
CASTSTSQSGGSYEQYF
TGCGCCAGCACCTCAACCTCACAGTCGGGAGGGTCCTACGAGCAGTACTTC
>TRBJ2-6|TRBV5-6|NA|NA
CASSYTGTGANVLTF
TGTGCCAGCAGTTATACAGGAACTGGGGCCAACGTCCTGACTTTC
>TRBJ2-5|TRBV20-1|NA|NA
CSASVDNEETQYF
TGCAGTGCTAGTGTGGACAACGAAGAGACCCAGTACTTC
>TRBJ2-1|TRBV28|NA|NA
CASTIGISPGHFYNEQFF
TGTGCCAGCACCATAGGGATATCTCCGGGACACTTCTACAATGAGCAGTTCTTC